This entry features one TCR beta chain sequence. What it binds is not known. These data come from a study of T cells in Graves' hyperthyroidism and ophthalmopathy. Study conclusions and caveats: Most clonotypes expanded in thyroid above 0.001 were likewise present in blood.

The investigators amplified TCR beta CDR3 regions from RNA transcripts. Carried out on the TCR CDR3, a first-round RT-PCR used the HTBI primer set. TCRdb analysed the multiplex PCR reads with MiXCR anew, one entry per CDR3 protein. The data hold 210,000 or so distinct CDR3 sequences, with about a sixth observed a single time. Trimming removed 5 bases at V and 3 bases at J, with 16 bases between. CDR1 and CDR2 from the germline V gene are DFQATT and SNEGSKA (reference sequence). This CDR3 spans 14 amino acids. Sequencing input: blood. The TCR originated in a man between 45 and 60 years old with Graves' hyperthyroidism. The V gene is TRBV20-1, the J gene TRBJ1-2, with D perhaps TRBD1 (5 bases). CDR3 protein: CSAQVPGRDYGYTF. The CDR3 region has the DNA TGCAGTGCTCAGGTCCCAGGGAGAGACTATGGCTACACCTTC.